Below, 9 T cell receptor beta chains from the same sample are listed, as sequenced in a study of blood T cell repertoires in COVID-19. Here immunoSEQ multiplex PCR was the method, and the copy in TCRdb shows in-frame clones only, minus some. This repertoire shows more than 200,000 clones, approximately 90% found once; its top ten account for nearly 6.5%. The specimen sequenced was PBMCs or T cells enriched from blood (not recorded which). These TCRs come from a woman aged 25 to 39 with acute COVID-19.

The chain links TRBV15 to TRBJ1-6; D is unresolved. Trimming stripped 0 bases from V and 0 bases from J, with 9 bases between. The CDR3 length is 17 residues. CDR1 is LNHNV and CDR2 is YYDKDF in the germline V gene (reference sequence). The CDR3, as DNA: TGTGCCACCAGCAGAGATCGAGTGAGCTCCTATAATTCACCCCTCCACTTT. Translating gives CATSRDRVSSYNSPLHF.

CDR3 DNA sequence: TGTGCCAGCAGCAGAAGACAGGGGTCGGGGATGAACACTGAAGCTTTCTTT. Encoded protein: CASSRRQGSGMNTEAFF. This chain connects TRBV7-9 to TRBJ1-1, with TRBD1 identical over 8 bases. Per the germline V gene, CDR1 is SEHNR and CDR2 is FQNEAQ (reference sequence). CDR3 size: 17 residues. Trimming cost V 5 bases and J 0 bases; bases outside gene matches: 11. Full variable domain (rest looked up from reference TRBV7-9 and TRBJ1-1): DTGVSQNPRHKITKRGQNVTFRCDPISEHNRLYWYRQTLGQGPEFLTYFQNEAQLEKSRLLSDRFSAERPKGSFSTLEIQRTEQGDSAMYLCASSRRQGSGMNTEAFFGQGTRLTVV.

The chain links TRBV2 to TRBJ1-1; perhaps TRBD1 as D (5 bases). V lost 6 bases to trimming and J lost 2 bases, with 13 bases between them. Germline V CDR1 and CDR2: SNHLY, FYNNEI. The CDR3 contains 14 residues. In DNA form, the CDR3 reads TGTGCCAGCAGGGGCAGGGTGGGAAACACTGAAGCTTTCTTT. Protein sequence: CASRGRVGNTEAFF.

V and J are TRBV12-3 or TRBV12-4 and TRBJ1-5, with D hard to call. Trimming left V 6 bases short and J 8 bases short, with 14 bases between. This CDR3 is built from 13 residues. In DNA, the CDR3 is TGTGCCAGCAGGGTCAGTGGCTTGGAGCCCCAGCATTTT. It translates to CASRVSGLEPQHF.

The gene calls are TRBV3-1 (or the pseudogene TRBV3-2) and TRBJ1-5; D remains unclear. The germline V gene encodes CDR1 LGHDT and CDR2 YNNKEL (reference sequence). The ends were cut back, 5 bases at V and 4 bases at J, with 9 bases in the middle. There are 13 residues in the CDR3. DNA of the CDR3: TGTGCCAGCAGCGACTCAGTAAATCAGCCCCAGCATTTT. This sequence encodes CASSDSVNQPQHF.

This chain links TRBV19 with TRBJ2-1; 10 bases are shared with TRBD1. The CDR3 loop spans 16 amino acids. Germline V gene sequence: CDR1 LNHDA, CDR2 SQIVND (reference sequence). After removal of 7 bases from V and 0 bases from J, the junction contained 6 bases not matched to a gene. The CDR3 spells CASTPRTGGSYNEQFF. The CDR3 nucleotides read TGTGCCAGTACCCCCCGGACAGGGGGCTCCTACAATGAGCAGTTCTTC. Together with reference TRBV19 and TRBJ2-1, the CDR3 gives the full variable domain: DGGITQSPKYLFRKEGQNVTLSCEQNLNHDAMYWYRQDPGQGLRLIYYSQIVNDFQKGDIAEGYSVSREKKESFPLTVTSAQKNPTAFYLCASTPRTGGSYNEQFFGPGTRLTVL.

This clone occurred once. V is TRBV27 and J is TRBJ1-1, with D possibly TRBD1 on 6 matching bases. The V end lost 8 bases, the J end lost 8 bases, and 18 bases lay between the germline ends. The CDR3 sequence is 13 residues long. In germline, CDR1 is MNHEY, CDR2 SMNVEV (reference sequence). CDR3 residues: CASGGHVQTEAFF. As DNA, the CDR3 is TGTGCCAGCGGGGGACACGTACAAACCGAAGCTTTCTTT.

The chain has TRBV2 and TRBJ2-2; D remains unclear. Germline V gives CDR1 SNHLY, CDR2 FYNNEI. V dropped 0 bases and J dropped 8 bases, with 7 bases sitting between them. This CDR3 is 13 amino acids long. The DNA of the CDR3 is TGTGCCAGCAGTGAAGCCCCTCTGGGGGAGCTGTTTTTT. Translated: CASSEAPLGELFF.

J is TRBJ1-5 and V is TRBV15; D ambiguous. The CDR3 runs to 14 residues. Trimming pared 5 bases from V and 2 bases from J, leaving 10 bases between. From germline, CDR1 is LNHNV and CDR2 YYDKDF (reference sequence). The CDR3 sequence is CATSRSRRNQPQHF. CDR3 coding DNA: TGTGCCACCAGCCGCAGCAGGCGCAATCAGCCCCAGCATTTT. The whole variable domain, remainder taken from reference TRBV15 and TRBJ1-5, is DAMVIQNPRYQVTQFGKPVTLSCSQTLNHNVMYWYQQKSSQAPKLLFHYYDKDFNNEADTPDNFQSRRPNTSFCFLDIRSPGLGDTAMYLCATSRSRRNQPQHFGDGTRLSIL.